A selection of T cell receptor beta chains follows, all from one sample in a study of shared clonotypes between healthy human individuals. Sequencing used immunoSEQ multiplex PCR; TCRdb keeps in-frame clones, though not all of them. The table records a few million clones, more than 85% of them present only once. Sequenced input: naive CD4+ T cells from PBMCs. The receptors stem from a man between 18 and 29 years old in good health. Some clones in this sample may be carry-over from other donors' samples. Both conserved end residues are part of each CDR3. A D gene is named only where the DNA matches it firmly. Clone sizes are given selectively: once, few, many, or a class where the clone is expanded.

>TRBD2|-|TRBJ2-1|TRBV4-3
TGCGCCAGCAGCCCCAGTCCTAGCGGGCGCGACTACAATGAGCAGTTCTTC
CASSPSPSGRDYNEQFF
>-|-|TRBJ1-1|TRBV28
TGTGCCAGCAGTTTTTTGGGGGCCCGGGGGAACACTGAAGCTTTCTTT
CASSFLGARGNTEAFF
>-|-|TRBJ2-1|TRBV2
TGTGCCGGAAAAGGGGGGGCCCCTTACAATGAGCAGTTCTTC
CAGKGGAPYNEQFF
>TRBD1|-|TRBJ1-2|TRBV28
TGTGCCAGCGACCGACAGGGCGATGGCTACACCTTC
CASDRQGDGYTF
>-|-|TRBJ1-4|TRBV6-1
TGTGCCAGCAGTGGCCGACAGGCAGCAACTAATGAAAAACTGTTTTTT
CASSGRQAATNEKLFF
>-|-|TRBJ2-1|TRBV28
TGTGCCAGCAGTCCCGTTTGGACTCGGCGGAATGAGCAGTTCTTC
CASSPVWTRRNEQFF
>-|-|TRBJ1-3|TRBV28
TGTGCCAGCAGTTCTTGGACGTTCTCTGGAAACACCATATATTTT
CASSSWTFSGNTIYF
>TRBD2|-|TRBJ2-3|TRBV11-3
TGTGCCAGCAGCGCGGGACTAGCGGACACAGATACGCAGTATTTT
CASSAGLADTDTQYF
>-|-|TRBJ1-4|TRBV5-1
TGCGCCAGCTTCCAGGGCACCTTACAAGCAACTAATGAAAAACTGTTTTTT
CASFQGTLQATNEKLFF
>-|-|TRBJ1-2|TRBV19
TGTGCCAGTAGCCCACAGTTGAGGGGCGGCTACACCTTC
CASSPQLRGGYTF
>TRBD2|-|TRBJ2-2|TRBV18
TGTGCCACCCCTAGCGGGAGGGCCCTCAACACCGGGGAGCTGTTTTTT
CATPSGRALNTGELFF
>TRBD1|-|TRBJ2-2|TRBV27
TGTGCCAGCAGACAATGGACAGGGGGCAGGACCGGGGAGCTGTTTTTT
CASRQWTGGRTGELFF
>TRBD2|once|TRBJ2-2|TRBV30
TGTGCCTGGAGTGGGGGGAGGGCCTTGAACACCGGGGAGCTGTTTTTT
CAWSGGRALNTGELFF
>-|-|TRBJ1-1|TRBV4-1
TGCGCCAGCAGCCAAGATCTGCGGGGGCGGGCTGAAGCTTTCTTT
CASSQDLRGRAEAFF
>-|-|TRBJ2-1|TRBV9
TGTGCCAGCAGCCCCCGACGGGACTACAATGAGCAGTTCTTC
CASSPRRDYNEQFF
>-|-|TRBJ2-7|TRBV5-1
TGCGCCAGCAGCTCGAGGACGGGACTTGCGGCCTACGAGCAGTACTTC
CASSSRTGLAAYEQYF
>-|-|TRBJ2-7|TRBV5-1
TGCGCCAGCAGCTTGGGCTTACAGGGATACTACGAGCAGTACTTC
CASSLGLQGYYEQYF
>-|-|TRBJ2-7|TRBV5-1
TGCGCCAGCAGCTCGACTTACTTGGGACTGAGTTCCTACGAGCAGTACTTC
CASSSTYLGLSSYEQYF
>-|-|TRBJ2-3|TRBV4-1
TGCGCCAGCAGCCAAGAAGGGCAGGTCACGGGAGATACGCAGTATTTT
CASSQEGQVTGDTQYF
>TRBD1|-|TRBJ2-3|TRBV6-1
TGTGCCAGCAGAACACAGGGGGCAGATACGCAGTATTTT
CASRTQGADTQYF
>TRBD2|-|TRBJ2-7|TRBV30
TGTGCCTGGTCCAACGGGGGGACCGAGCAGTACTTC
CAWSNGGTEQYF
>-|few|TRBJ1-5|TRBV28
TGTGCCAGCGAAACCCCGGGGGCAGGCAATCAGCCCCAGCATTTT
CASETPGAGNQPQHF
>TRBD2|-|TRBJ2-3|TRBV30
TGTGCCTGGAGCCTGAACTACCCCGGACTAGCGGGAGAACGAGTGGTCACAGATACGCAGTATTTT
CAWSLNYPGLAGERVVTDTQYF
>-|-|TRBJ1-3|TRBV5-6
TGTGCCAGCAGCCTTACAGGTTTAGGTGGAAACACCATATATTTT
CASSLTGLGGNTIYF
>-|-|TRBJ2-1|TRBV5-6
TGTGCCAGCAGCTTGTATCAGGGCTCAAGCTCCTACAATGAGCAGTTCTTC
CASSLYQGSSSYNEQFF
>-|-|TRBJ1-2|TRBV7-3
TGTGCCAGCAGCTCCCCAGCGGAGGGGGGCGGCTACACCTTC
CASSSPAEGGGYTF
>-|-|TRBJ2-3|TRBV6-1
TGTGCCAGCAGTCGATACCTGGAGGGAGATACGCAGTATTTT
CASSRYLEGDTQYF
>TRBD1|-|TRBJ1-2|TRBV6-1
TGTGCCAGCAGCGGGACAGGCTATGGCTACACCTTC
CASSGTGYGYTF
>TRBD1|-|TRBJ2-5|TRBV5-1
TGCGCCAGCAGCTTGCCGACAGGGGGCCAAGAGACCCAGTACTTC
CASSLPTGGQETQYF
>-|-|TRBJ2-2|TRBV18
TGTGCCAGCTCACCACCGCAAGCGACTAACACCGGGGAGCTGTTTTTT
CASSPPQATNTGELFF
>-|-|TRBJ1-5|TRBV6-1
TGTGCCAGCAGTGCTGTGGGGAATCAGCCCCAGCATTTT
CASSAVGNQPQHF
>TRBD2|-|TRBJ2-3|TRBV5-4
TGTGCCAGCAGCTTGCCCGGGACTAGCGGAACAGATACGCAGTATTTT
CASSLPGTSGTDTQYF
>-|once|TRBJ2-5|TRBV6-6
TGTGCCAGCAGATCAGCGGTTCAAGAGACCCAGTACTTC
CASRSAVQETQYF
>-|-|TRBJ2-5|TRBV4-3
TGCGCCAGCAGCCAACAACTGGAAGGGTGGGAGACCCAGTACTTC
CASSQQLEGWETQYF
>TRBD2|once|TRBJ2-1|TRBV12-5
TGTGCTAGTGGTTTGAACCCTAGCGGGAGGGCCTCCTACAATGAGCAGTTCTTC
CASGLNPSGRASYNEQFF
>TRBD1|-|TRBJ2-6|TRBV11-1
TGTGCCAGCAGCTTTCCGCGGGACAGGGGTTTGAGTGGGGCCAACGTCCTGACTTTC
CASSFPRDRGLSGANVLTF
>TRBD2|-|TRBJ2-2|TRBV30
TGTGCCTGGAGTGGGACTAGCGGGAGTCGGGGGGAGCTGTTTTTT
CAWSGTSGSRGELFF
>-|-|TRBJ1-1|TRBV5-4
TGTGCCAGCAGCTTGGCCGCGCAGGGAAGAACTGAAGCTTTCTTT
CASSLAAQGRTEAFF
>TRBD1|-|TRBJ2-5|TRBV10-3
TGTGCCATCAGTGAGTCGTTTGGGCAGGGGGCGCGGGAGACCCAGTACTTC
CAISESFGQGARETQYF
>-|-|TRBJ1-3|TRBV5-1
TGCGCCAGCAGCGTAGACGGACAGCCCGACTCTGGAAACACCATATATTTT
CASSVDGQPDSGNTIYF
>-|-|TRBJ2-5|TRBV5-4
TGTGCCAGCAGCTTGGGTCCAGGGGGGGAGACCCAGTACTTC
CASSLGPGGETQYF
>TRBD2|-|TRBJ2-1|TRBV7-3
TGTGCCAGCGGCAGCGGGGGCCATGAGCAGTTCTTC
CASGSGGHEQFF
>-|once|TRBJ1-6|TRBV4-1
TGCGCCAGCAGCCAACTGGGTTTCGGGCGGTCACCCCTCCACTTT
CASSQLGFGRSPLHF
>-|-|TRBJ2-1|TRBV18
TGTGCCAGCTCACTTCGGCTGGGAAAGGCGGGCAATGAGCAGTTCTTC
CASSLRLGKAGNEQFF
>-|-|TRBJ2-5|TRBV28
TGTGCCAGCAGATTAGCCCAAGAGACCCAGTACTTC
CASRLAQETQYF
>TRBD1|-|TRBJ1-1|TRBV6-6
TGTGCCACACCGGGACAGGGAAACACTGAAGCTTTCTTT
CATPGQGNTEAFF
>TRBD2|-|TRBJ2-7|TRBV7-2
TGTGCCAGCAGCTCGAGACTAGCGGGAGGCTACGAGCAGTACTTC
CASSSRLAGGYEQYF
>-|once|TRBJ2-2|TRBV11-2
TGTGCCAGCAGCTTAGGTGGGTCGAACACCGGGGAGCTGTTTTTT
CASSLGGSNTGELFF
>-|-|TRBJ2-2|TRBV4-1
TGCGCCAGCAGCCAAGAAGGACGTCCGGGGAACACCGGGGAGCTGTTTTTT
CASSQEGRPGNTGELFF
>-|-|TRBJ2-2|TRBV18
TGTGCCAGCTCACCTTCGGTCGTGAACACCGGGGAGCTGTTTTTT
CASSPSVVNTGELFF
>TRBD1|-|TRBJ2-7|TRBV7-6
TGTGCCAGCAGCTTAGGGACAGGCATCTCCTACGAGCAGTACTTC
CASSLGTGISYEQYF
>TRBD1|-|TRBJ1-4|TRBV6-1
TGTGCCAGCAGTACCGGACAGGGACTTAATGAAAAACTGTTTTTT
CASSTGQGLNEKLFF
>-|-|TRBJ2-7|TRBV18
TGTGCCAGCTCACCAATCCGGACAGAAACCTACGAGCAGTACTTC
CASSPIRTETYEQYF
>-|-|TRBJ2-2|TRBV5-1
TGCGCCAGCAGCGAGACCTTTATACCCGGGGAGCTGTTTTTT
CASSETFIPGELFF
>-|-|TRBJ2-7|TRBV28
TGTGCCAGCAGTTTTAGCAGGGCACGAGAGCAGTACTTC
CASSFSRAREQYF
>TRBD1|-|TRBJ2-2|TRBV10-3
TGTGCCATCAGGCCCACCCCGGGACAGGGGGCCCCCGGGGAGCTGTTTTTT
CAIRPTPGQGAPGELFF
>-|-|TRBJ1-1|TRBV11-2
TGTGCCAGCAGCTTCGCCAGGGCGGGGACTGAAGCTTTCTTT
CASSFARAGTEAFF